These 11 T cell receptor beta chains were sequenced from one sample in a study of T cells in Graves' hyperthyroidism and ophthalmopathy (dated by TCRdb to 2018 to 2020). Libraries were constructed by multiplex PCR. The reads were generated on an Illumina HiSeq 2000. The TCR beta CDR3 regions were amplified from RNA transcripts. For the first round of RT-PCR on the TCR CDR3, the HTBI primer set was used together with the Qiagen OneStep RT-PCR kit. Using fastp at Q25 and MiXCR, TCRdb reprocessed the public reads and kept productive beta chains. Identical CDR3 proteins give one entry, which carries the most common genes and DNA. This sample is represented by roughly 510,000 distinct CDR3 sequences; about 20% of them were singletons. The top ten clonotypes cover 26% of the sample. Specimen: blood. All receptors come from a man younger than 35 with Graves' hyperthyroidism.

This clonotype was observed a few times. The genes are TRBV14 and TRBJ2-7; 7 nucleotides align to TRBD2. The junction had 3 bases not matched to a gene; V was cut back by 0 bases and J by 7 bases. Germline CDR1 reads SGHDN; CDR2 reads FVKESK. This CDR3 is 13 amino acids long. The CDR3 DNA reads as TGTGCCAGCAGCCAAGAATGGGGGGGAGAGCAGTACTTC. Translating gives CASSQEWGGEQYF.

This clonotype was counted at least ten times. Since no conserved phenylalanine or tryptophan closes the CDR3, a read error is the likely cause. The DNA is left out, because the CDR3 cannot be placed on it with certainty; the CDR3 is given as TCRdb lists it. V and J are TRBV6-1 and TRBJ1-2; the table's D call, TRBD1, has no DNA check behind it. Looked up from germline, CDR1 is MNHNS and CDR2 is SASEGT. The CDR3 is 14 residues long, counting both termini. CDR3 residues: CASSEVDEGTGVMN.

This clonotype was picked up many times. V and J are TRBV7-9 and TRBJ2-7, with 7 bases matching TRBD1. The J segment lost 2 bases and the V segment lost 3 bases, leaving 4 bases of the junction unmatched. The CDR3 contains 14 residues. Germline lookup yields CDR1 SEHNR and CDR2 FQNEAQ (reference sequence). CDR3 nucleotides: TGTGCCAGCAGCTTTTCGCAGGGGGCCTACGAGCAGTACTTC. Translated: CASSFSQGAYEQYF.

This clonotype was seen many times. The chain joins TRBV20-1 to TRBJ1-2; unclear D gene. V gave up 1 base and J gave up 7 bases, with 13 bases separating them. The CDR3 is made up of 13 amino acids. Germline-derived CDR1 and CDR2 are DFQATT and SNEGSKA (reference sequence). CDR3 protein: CSARALGAGGYTF. The CDR3 nucleotides are TGCAGTGCTAGAGCCCTCGGTGCGGGTGGCTACACCTTC.

This clonotype was seen at least ten times. The V gene is TRBV10-1, the J gene TRBJ1-5; 9 bases are a match to TRBD1. The V segment lost 7 bases and the J segment 5 bases; nucleotides outside the gene matches: 15. This CDR3 has 17 amino acids. Germline-derived CDR1 and CDR2 are WNHNN and SYGVQD (reference sequence). In nucleotides, the CDR3 is TGCGCCAGCAAACCGGGACAGGGTTTTACCGTCCATCAGCCCCAGCATTTT. This translates into CASKPGQGFTVHQPQHF.

This clonotype has more than one count but fewer than ten. This chain links TRBV12-3 or TRBV12-4 with TRBJ2-2; D is unclear. V was pared by 6 bases and J by 7 bases, with 9 bases between. The CDR3 consists of 12 residues. The CDR3 protein is CASRLKGGELFF. The CDR3 DNA follows: TGTGCCAGCAGACTCAAGGGCGGGGAGCTGTTTTTT.

This clonotype was recorded many times. This chain uses TRBV5-6 with TRBJ2-5, with a weak D call TRBD2 (6 bases). Looked up from germline, CDR1 is SGHDT and CDR2 is YYEEEE. The CDR3 spans 14 residues. V was pared by 4 bases and J by 8 bases, with 18 bases between. The CDR3 protein is CASSQGLARVTQYF. The CDR3 nucleotides are TGTGCCAGCAGCCAGGGACTCGCAAGAGTTACCCAGTACTTC.

This clonotype showed up many times. The chain has TRBV15 and TRBJ1-1, with TRBD1 as a possible D gene (5 bases). Germline V gene lookup returns CDR1 LNHNV and CDR2 YYDKDF (reference sequence). The CDR3 consists of 17 residues. Trimming cost V 5 bases and J 1 base, with 20 bases left between them. The CDR3 loop is CATSDLPGTAKNTEAFF. The CDR3 DNA reads as TGTGCCACCAGCGATCTCCCCGGGACGGCGAAGAACACTGAAGCTTTCTTT.

This clonotype has at least ten counts. This chain connects TRBV29-1 to TRBJ2-7, with TRBD1 matching 7 bases. Germline-derived CDR1 and CDR2 are SQVTM and ANQGSEA. The CDR3 is 14 amino acids. V shed 1 base, J shed 3 bases, and the junction held 6 bases outside the gene matches. The CDR3 reads CSVEVVGQDYEQYF. The CDR3 coding sequence is TGCAGCGTTGAAGTAGTTGGACAGGACTACGAGCAGTACTTC.

This clonotype appeared a few times. The rearrangement links TRBV2 to TRBJ1-2; 12 bases map to TRBD1. Germline V gives CDR1 SNHLY, CDR2 FYNNEI. The junction had 5 bases not matched to a gene; V was cut back by 3 bases and J by 9 bases. The CDR3 covers 14 residues. The CDR3 reads CASSDRDRGLSYTF. CDR3 in DNA: TGTGCCAGCAGTGACAGGGACAGGGGGCTTAGCTACACCTTC. The full variable domain, in which reference TRBV2 and TRBJ1-2 provide the parts outside the CDR3, is EPEVTQTPSHQVTQMGQEVILRCVPISNHLYFYWYRQILGQKVEFLVSFYNNEISEKSEIFDDQFSVERPDGSNFTLKIRSTKLEDSAMYFCASSDRDRGLSYTFGSGTRLTVV.

This clonotype was picked up a small number of times. The rearrangement joins TRBV4-1 to TRBJ1-1; D remains unclear. There are 16 residues in the CDR3. Trimming left V 0 bases short and J 4 bases short, with 15 bases between. CDR1 is MGHRA and CDR2 is YSYEKL in the germline V gene. The CDR3 DNA follows: TGCGCCAGCAGCCAAGAGCAGTCTCGCGTCGGCACTGAAGCTTTCTTT. It encodes CASSQEQSRVGTEAFF.